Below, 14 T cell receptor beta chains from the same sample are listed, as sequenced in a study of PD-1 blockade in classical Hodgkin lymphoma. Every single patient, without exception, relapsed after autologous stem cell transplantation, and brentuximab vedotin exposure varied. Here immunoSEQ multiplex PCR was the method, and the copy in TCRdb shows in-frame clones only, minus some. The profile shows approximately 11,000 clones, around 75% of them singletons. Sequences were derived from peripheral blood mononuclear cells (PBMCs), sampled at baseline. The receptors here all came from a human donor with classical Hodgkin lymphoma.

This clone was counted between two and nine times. CDR3 in amino acids: CASIPRDRVVQPQHF. Written as DNA, the CDR3 is TGTGCCAGCATCCCCCGGGACAGGGTCGTGCAGCCCCAGCATTTT. The rearrangement links TRBV28 to TRBJ1-5, with 9 bases lining up with TRBD1. Losses at the gene ends were 7 bases for V and 7 bases for J; bases not matched to a gene: 11. The CDR3 sequence is 15 residues long. CDR1 MDHEN and CDR2 SYDVKM come from the germline V gene.

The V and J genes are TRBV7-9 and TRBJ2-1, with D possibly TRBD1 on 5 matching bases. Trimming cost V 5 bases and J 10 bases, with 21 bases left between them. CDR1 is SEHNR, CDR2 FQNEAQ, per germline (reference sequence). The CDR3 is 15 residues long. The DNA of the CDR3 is TGTGCCAGCAGCCCAAGTCCCCAACCAGGGTCGGAGCAGTTCTTC. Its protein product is CASSPSPQPGSEQFF.

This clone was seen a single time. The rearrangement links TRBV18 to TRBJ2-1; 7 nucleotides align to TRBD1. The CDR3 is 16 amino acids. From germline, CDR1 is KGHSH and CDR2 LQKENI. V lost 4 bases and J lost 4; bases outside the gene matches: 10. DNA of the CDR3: TGTGCCAGCTCACTCCGGACTTCGGACAGGTACAATGAGCAGTTCTTC. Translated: CASSLRTSDRYNEQFF.

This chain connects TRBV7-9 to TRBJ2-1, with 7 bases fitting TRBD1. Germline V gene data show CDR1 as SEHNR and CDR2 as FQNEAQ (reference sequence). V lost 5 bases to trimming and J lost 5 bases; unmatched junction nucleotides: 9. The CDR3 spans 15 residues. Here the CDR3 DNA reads TGTGCCAGCAGCGAGCAAGGGGGCTCTCACAATGAGCAGTTCTTC. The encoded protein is CASSEQGGSHNEQFF.

The CDR3 sequence: CASRGTGRSQPQHF. In nucleotides, the CDR3 is TGTGCCAGCAGGGGGACAGGCCGATCTCAGCCCCAGCATTTT. This sequence joins TRBV2 and TRBJ1-5; 8 positions agree with TRBD1. Germline V lookup: CDR1 SNHLY, CDR2 FYNNEI. CDR3 length equals 14 residues. Trimming removed 6 bases from V and 6 bases from J; junction bases left unmatched: 7.

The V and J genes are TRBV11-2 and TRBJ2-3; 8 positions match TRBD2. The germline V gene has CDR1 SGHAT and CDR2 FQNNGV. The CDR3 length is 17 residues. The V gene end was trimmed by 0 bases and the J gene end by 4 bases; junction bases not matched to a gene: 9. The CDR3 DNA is TGTGCCAGCAGCTTAGATCCCACAGGGCGGGGGGCAGATACGCAGTATTTT. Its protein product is CASSLDPTGRGADTQYF.

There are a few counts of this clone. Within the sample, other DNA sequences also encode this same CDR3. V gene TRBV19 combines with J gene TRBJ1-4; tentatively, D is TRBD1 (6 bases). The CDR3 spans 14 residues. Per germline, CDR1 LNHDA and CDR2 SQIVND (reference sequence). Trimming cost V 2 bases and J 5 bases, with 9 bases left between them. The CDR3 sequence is CASSIWQGNEKLFF. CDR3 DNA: TGTGCCAGTAGTATATGGCAGGGGAATGAAAAACTGTTTTTT. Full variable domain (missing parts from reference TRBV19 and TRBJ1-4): DGGITQSPKYLFRKEGQNVTLSCEQNLNHDAMYWYRQDPGQGLRLIYYSQIVNDFQKGDIAEGYSVSREKKESFPLTVTSAQKNPTAFYLCASSIWQGNEKLFFGSGTQLSVL.

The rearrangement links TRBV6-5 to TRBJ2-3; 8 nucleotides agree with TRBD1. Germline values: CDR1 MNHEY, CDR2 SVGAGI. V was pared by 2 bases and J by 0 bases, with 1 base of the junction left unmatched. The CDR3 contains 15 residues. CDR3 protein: CASSYRDRSTDTQYF. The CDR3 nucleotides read TGTGCCAGCAGTTACCGGGACAGGAGCACAGATACGCAGTATTTT.

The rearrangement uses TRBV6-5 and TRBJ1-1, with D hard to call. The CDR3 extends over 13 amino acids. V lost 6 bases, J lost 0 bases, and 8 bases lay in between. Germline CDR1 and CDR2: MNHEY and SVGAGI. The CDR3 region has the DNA TGTGCCAGCAGCCCACCGATGAACACTGAAGCTTTCTTT. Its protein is CASSPPMNTEAFF.

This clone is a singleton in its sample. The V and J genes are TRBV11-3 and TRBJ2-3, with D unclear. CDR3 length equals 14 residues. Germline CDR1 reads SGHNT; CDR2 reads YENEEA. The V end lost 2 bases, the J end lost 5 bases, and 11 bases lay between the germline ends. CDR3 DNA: TGTGCCAGCAGCTTAACGATAAAAGGAGATACGCAGTATTTT. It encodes CASSLTIKGDTQYF.

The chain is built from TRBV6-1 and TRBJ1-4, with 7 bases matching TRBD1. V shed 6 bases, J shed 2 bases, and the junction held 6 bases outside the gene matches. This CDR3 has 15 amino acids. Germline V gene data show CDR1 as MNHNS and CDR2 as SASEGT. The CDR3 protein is CASRGLRGTNEKLFF. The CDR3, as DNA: TGTGCCAGCAGGGGGCTCAGGGGGACTAATGAAAAACTGTTTTTT.

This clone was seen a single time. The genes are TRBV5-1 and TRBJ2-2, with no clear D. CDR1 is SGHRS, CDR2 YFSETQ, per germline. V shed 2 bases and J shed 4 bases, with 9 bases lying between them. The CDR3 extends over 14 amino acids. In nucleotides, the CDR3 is TGCGCCAGCAGCTTCGGGTCCTCCACCGGGGAGCTGTTTTTT. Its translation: CASSFGSSTGELFF.

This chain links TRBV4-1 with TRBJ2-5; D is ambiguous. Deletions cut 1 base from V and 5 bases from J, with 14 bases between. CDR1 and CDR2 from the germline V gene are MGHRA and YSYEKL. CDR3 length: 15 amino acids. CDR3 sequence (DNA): TGCGCCAGCAGCCAAGCGGTTCAGAGAGGCGAGACCCAGTACTTC. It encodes CASSQAVQRGETQYF.

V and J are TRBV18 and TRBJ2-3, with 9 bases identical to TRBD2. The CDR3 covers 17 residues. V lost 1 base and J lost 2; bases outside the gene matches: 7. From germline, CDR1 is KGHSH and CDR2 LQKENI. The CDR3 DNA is TGTGCCAGCTCACCACTTGCGTCTAGCGGGGACACAGATACGCAGTATTTT. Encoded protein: CASSPLASSGDTDTQYF.